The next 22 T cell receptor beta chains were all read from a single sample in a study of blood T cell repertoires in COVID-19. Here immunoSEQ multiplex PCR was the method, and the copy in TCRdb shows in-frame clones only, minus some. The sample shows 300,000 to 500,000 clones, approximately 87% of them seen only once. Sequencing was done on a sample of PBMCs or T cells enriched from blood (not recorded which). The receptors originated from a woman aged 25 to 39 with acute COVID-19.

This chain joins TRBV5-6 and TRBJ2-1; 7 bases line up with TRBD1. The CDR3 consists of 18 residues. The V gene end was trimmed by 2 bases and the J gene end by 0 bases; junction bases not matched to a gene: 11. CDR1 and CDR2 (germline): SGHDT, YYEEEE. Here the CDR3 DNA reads TGTGCCAGCAGCTTCAGGACAGGTTGGGCCAGCTCCTACAATGAGCAGTTCTTC. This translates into CASSFRTGWASSYNEQFF.

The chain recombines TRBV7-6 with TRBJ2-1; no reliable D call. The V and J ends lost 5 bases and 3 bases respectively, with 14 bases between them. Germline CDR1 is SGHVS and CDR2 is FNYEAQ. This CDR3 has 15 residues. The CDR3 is CASSPKHQSYNEQFF. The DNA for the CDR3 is TGTGCCAGCAGCCCAAAACACCAAAGCTACAATGAGCAGTTCTTC.

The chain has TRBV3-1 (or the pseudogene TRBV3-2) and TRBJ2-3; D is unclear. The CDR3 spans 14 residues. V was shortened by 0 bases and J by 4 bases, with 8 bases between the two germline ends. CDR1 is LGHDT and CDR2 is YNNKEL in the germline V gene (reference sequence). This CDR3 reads CASSQDFSADTQYF. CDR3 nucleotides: TGTGCCAGCAGCCAAGATTTCAGTGCAGATACGCAGTATTTT.

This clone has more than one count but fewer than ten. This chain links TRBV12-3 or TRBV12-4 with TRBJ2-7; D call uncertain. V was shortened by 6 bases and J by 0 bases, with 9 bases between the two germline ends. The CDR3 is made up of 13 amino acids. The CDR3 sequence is CASSLRRSYEQYF. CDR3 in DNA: TGTGCCAGCAGCCTCAGGCGCTCCTACGAGCAGTACTTC.

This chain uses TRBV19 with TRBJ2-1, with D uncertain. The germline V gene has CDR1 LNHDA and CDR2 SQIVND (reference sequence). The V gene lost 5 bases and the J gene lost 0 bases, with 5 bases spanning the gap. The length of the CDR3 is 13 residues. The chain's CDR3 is CASSESSYNEQFF. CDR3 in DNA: TGTGCCAGTAGTGAGAGCTCCTACAATGAGCAGTTCTTC.

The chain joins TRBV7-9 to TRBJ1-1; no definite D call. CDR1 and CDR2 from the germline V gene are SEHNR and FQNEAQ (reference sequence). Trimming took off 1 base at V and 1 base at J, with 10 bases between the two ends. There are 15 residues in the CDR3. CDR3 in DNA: TGTGCCAGCAGCTTAGTAAGAGGGCCGAACACTGAAGCTTTCTTT. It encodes CASSLVRGPNTEAFF.

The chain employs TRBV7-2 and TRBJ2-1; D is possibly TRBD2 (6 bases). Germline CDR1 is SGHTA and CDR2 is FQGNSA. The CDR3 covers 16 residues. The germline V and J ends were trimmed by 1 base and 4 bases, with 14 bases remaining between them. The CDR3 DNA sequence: TGTGCCAGCAGCTTAGGCCCTAGCGCCCAATACAATGAGCAGTTCTTC. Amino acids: CASSLGPSAQYNEQFF.

The CDR3 loop is CASSQGPAGDHTGELFF. CDR3 bases: TGTGCCAGCAGCCAAGGTCCAGCGGGGGACCACACCGGGGAGCTGTTTTTT. V gene TRBV3-1 (or the pseudogene TRBV3-2) combines with J gene TRBJ2-2, with 8 bases that match TRBD2. This CDR3 region has 17 residues. CDR1 is LGHDT and CDR2 is YNNKEL in the germline V gene (reference sequence). J gave up 3 bases and V 1 base, and 7 bases lay outside the gene matches.

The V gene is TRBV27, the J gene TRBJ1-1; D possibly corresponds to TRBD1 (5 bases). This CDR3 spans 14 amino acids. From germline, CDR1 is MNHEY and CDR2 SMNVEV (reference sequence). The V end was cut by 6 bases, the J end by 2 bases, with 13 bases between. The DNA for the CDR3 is TGTGCCAGCAGAAGATGGGGGGGTAACACTGAAGCTTTCTTT. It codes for CASRRWGGNTEAFF.

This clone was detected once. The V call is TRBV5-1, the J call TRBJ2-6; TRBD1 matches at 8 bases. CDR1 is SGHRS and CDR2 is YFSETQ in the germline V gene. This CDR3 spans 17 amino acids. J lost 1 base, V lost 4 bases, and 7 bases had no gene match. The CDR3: CASSPGTGTSGANVLTF. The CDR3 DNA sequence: TGCGCCAGCAGCCCCGGGACAGGCACTTCTGGGGCCAACGTCCTGACTTTC.

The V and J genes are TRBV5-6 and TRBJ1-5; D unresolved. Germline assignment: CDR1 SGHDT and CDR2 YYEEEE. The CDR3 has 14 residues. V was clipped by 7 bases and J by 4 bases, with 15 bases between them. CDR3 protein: CASRLANWNQPQHF. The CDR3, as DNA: TGTGCCAGCCGACTGGCCAATTGGAATCAGCCCCAGCATTTT.

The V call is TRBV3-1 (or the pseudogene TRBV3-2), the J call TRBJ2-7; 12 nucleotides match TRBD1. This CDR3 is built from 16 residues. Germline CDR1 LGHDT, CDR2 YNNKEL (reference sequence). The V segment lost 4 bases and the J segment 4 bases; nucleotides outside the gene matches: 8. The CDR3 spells CASSPHRDRGLYEQYF. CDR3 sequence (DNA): TGTGCCAGCAGCCCACACCGGGACAGGGGGCTGTACGAGCAGTACTTC.

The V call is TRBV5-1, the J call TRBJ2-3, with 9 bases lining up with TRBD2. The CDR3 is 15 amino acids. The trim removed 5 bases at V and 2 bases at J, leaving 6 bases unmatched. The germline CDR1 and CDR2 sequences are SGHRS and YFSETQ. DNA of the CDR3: TGCGCCAGCAGGATGACTAGCGGAACCACAGATACGCAGTATTTT. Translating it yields CASRMTSGTTDTQYF.

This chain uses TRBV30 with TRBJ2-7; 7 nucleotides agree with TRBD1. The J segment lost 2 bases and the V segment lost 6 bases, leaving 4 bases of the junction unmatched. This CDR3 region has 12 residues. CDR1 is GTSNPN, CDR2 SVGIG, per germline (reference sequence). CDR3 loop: CACRQGAYEQYF. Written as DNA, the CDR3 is TGTGCCTGTCGGCAGGGGGCCTACGAGCAGTACTTC.

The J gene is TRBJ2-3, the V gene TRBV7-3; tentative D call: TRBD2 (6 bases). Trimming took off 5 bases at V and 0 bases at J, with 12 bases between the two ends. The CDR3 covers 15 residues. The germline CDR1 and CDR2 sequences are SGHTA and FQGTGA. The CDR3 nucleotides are TGTGCCAGCAGCCCGAGGACTACTAGCACAGATACGCAGTATTTT. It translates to CASSPRTTSTDTQYF.

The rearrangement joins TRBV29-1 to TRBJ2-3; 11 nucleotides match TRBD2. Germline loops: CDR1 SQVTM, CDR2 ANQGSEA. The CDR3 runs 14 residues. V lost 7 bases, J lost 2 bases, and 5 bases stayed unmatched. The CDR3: CSAASGGNTDTQYF. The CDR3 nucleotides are TGCAGCGCTGCTAGCGGGGGGAACACAGATACGCAGTATTTT.

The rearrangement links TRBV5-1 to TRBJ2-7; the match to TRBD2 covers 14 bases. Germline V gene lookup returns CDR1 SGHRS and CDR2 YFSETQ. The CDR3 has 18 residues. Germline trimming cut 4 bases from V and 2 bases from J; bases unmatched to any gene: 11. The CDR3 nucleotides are TGCGCCAGCAGCCTGGAACCAGGGACTAGCGGGAGAGCCTACGAGCAGTACTTC. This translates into CASSLEPGTSGRAYEQYF.

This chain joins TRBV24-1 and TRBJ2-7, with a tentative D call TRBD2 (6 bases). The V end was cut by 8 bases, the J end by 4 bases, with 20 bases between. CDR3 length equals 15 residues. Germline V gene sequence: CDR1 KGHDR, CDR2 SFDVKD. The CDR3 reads CATTGDTSSGYEQYF. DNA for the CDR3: TGTGCCACCACGGGAGACACTTCCTCGGGTTACGAGCAGTACTTC.

As DNA, the CDR3 is TGTGCCAGCAGCCTGACGAGGGACAGGGATTTTTCAGCTTTCTTT. Its protein is CASSLTRDRDFSAFF. V usage is TRBV7-8 and J usage is TRBJ1-1; 9 positions agree with TRBD1. The length of the CDR3 is 15 residues. Germline values: CDR1 SGHVS, CDR2 FQNEAQ. The V and J ends lost 5 bases and 10 bases, in that order; junction bases with no gene match: 14.

The CDR3 loop is CASSQDPTGRAAFF. In DNA, the CDR3 is TGTGCCAGCAGCCAAGATCCTACAGGGCGTGCAGCTTTCTTT. This chain links TRBV14 with TRBJ1-1; D is perhaps TRBD1 (6 bases). Trimming removed 0 bases from V and 10 bases from J, with 15 bases in between. Germline lookup yields CDR1 SGHDN and CDR2 FVKESK. The CDR3 sequence is 14 residues long.

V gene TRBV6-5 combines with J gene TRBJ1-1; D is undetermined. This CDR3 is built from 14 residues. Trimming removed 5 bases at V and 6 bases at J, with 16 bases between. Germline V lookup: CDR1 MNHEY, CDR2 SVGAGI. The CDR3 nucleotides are TGTGCCAGCAGTCCAGAACTTGAGGCTGCTGAAGCTTTCTTT. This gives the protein CASSPELEAAEAFF.

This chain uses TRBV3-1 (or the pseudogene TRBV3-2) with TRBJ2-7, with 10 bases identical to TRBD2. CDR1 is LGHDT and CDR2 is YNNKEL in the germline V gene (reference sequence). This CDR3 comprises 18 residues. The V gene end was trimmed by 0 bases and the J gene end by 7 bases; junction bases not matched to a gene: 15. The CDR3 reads CASSQDGFGAGGPGEQYF. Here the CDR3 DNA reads TGTGCCAGCAGCCAAGATGGGTTTGGAGCGGGGGGGCCAGGGGAGCAGTACTTC.